This paragraph reports one TCR beta chain. As yet, its antigen is unknown. This cohort consisted of healthy bone marrow donors. Donors showed nominal health when sampled, although they likely had unrecorded immune exposures. This entry belongs to a study of cytomegalovirus exposure and HLA in healthy donors. Study-level results: Researchers reported in a later analysis that a missense DCLRE1C variant was tied to TCR beta V- and J-gene trimming.

The PCR contained 60 Vbeta and 13 Jbeta primers. Repertoires were generated with immunoSEQ multiplex PCR, while TCRdb's copy carries only in-frame clones and drops some. Among under 200,000 clones listed, about 84% were seen once. CDR1 and CDR2 from the germline V gene are SGHTA and FQGTGA. CDR3 size: 18 residues. The V gene end was trimmed by 1 base and the J gene end by 0 bases; junction bases not matched to a gene: 8. Sequencing used PBMCs. The V call is TRBV7-3, the J call TRBJ2-1, with 8 bases that match TRBD2. The clonotype was recovered from a man between 45 and 60 years old in good health and CMV-seronegative. Here the CDR3 reads CASSLRGGAGGSYNEQFF. CDR3 in DNA: TGTGCCAGCAGCTTAAGAGGCGGGGCGGGGGGCTCCTACAATGAGCAGTTCTTC.